Listed here are 32 T cell receptor beta chains from one sample, sequenced in a study of T cell clones after liver transplantation. Clones were read by immunoSEQ multiplex PCR, and TCRdb kept only the in-frame ones, dropping some. The table lists tens of thousands of clones, 70% to 80% of them singletons. The sample in question was CD4+ T cells from blood, obtained before liver transplant. The receptors were gathered from a human donor who received a liver transplant.

The rearrangement uses TRBV6-1 and TRBJ2-1, with 7 bases fitting TRBD1. Per the germline V gene, CDR1 is MNHNS and CDR2 is SASEGT. Losses at the gene ends were 6 bases for V and 2 bases for J; bases not matched to a gene: 7. This CDR3 has 15 residues. The CDR3 sequence is CASRPPGTAYNEQFF. In DNA form, the CDR3 reads TGTGCCAGCAGACCGCCCGGGACAGCCTACAATGAGCAGTTCTTC.

This rearrangement joins TRBV2 to TRBJ2-5, with 9 bases identical to TRBD1. Looked up from germline, CDR1 is SNHLY and CDR2 is FYNNEI. This CDR3 is built from 13 residues. V was clipped by 4 bases and J by 5 bases; unmatched bases: 2. The CDR3 nucleotides are TGTGCCAGCAGTGGGGGGACAGGGGAGACCCAGTACTTC. Translation gives CASSGGTGETQYF.

CDR3 region: CASSSREFPYGRDTIYF. CDR3 DNA sequence: TGTGCCAGCAGCTCCCGGGAATTCCCCTACGGGAGGGACACCATATATTTT. The V and J genes are TRBV28 and TRBJ1-3; D not certain. The germline V gene has CDR1 MDHEN and CDR2 SYDVKM. This CDR3 spans 17 amino acids. V dropped 6 bases and J dropped 8 bases, with 26 bases sitting between them.

The chain has TRBV28 and TRBJ1-1, with D unresolved. The V gene lost 1 base and the J gene lost 1 base, with 10 bases spanning the gap. The CDR3 runs to 15 residues. CDR1 is MDHEN and CDR2 is SYDVKM in the germline V gene. The CDR3 nucleotides read TGTGCCAGCAGTTTATTTTCGTCAGGGAACACTGAAGCTTTCTTT. It yields the protein CASSLFSSGNTEAFF.

This sequence joins TRBV7-2 and TRBJ2-2; 7 bases are shared with TRBD2. The trim removed 6 bases at V and 7 bases at J, leaving 14 bases unmatched. Germline V lookup: CDR1 SGHTA, CDR2 FQGNSA. The CDR3 has 16 amino acids. The CDR3 DNA reads TGTGCCAGCAGACAAGGACTAGTGGGGAGTGGCGGGGAGCTGTTTTTT. It codes for CASRQGLVGSGGELFF.

The CDR3 here is CASSLKAQGRDNSPLHF. The CDR3 DNA follows: TGTGCCAGCAGCTTAAAAGCTCAAGGGCGGGATAATTCACCCCTCCACTTT. The V gene is TRBV7-8, the J gene TRBJ1-6; D gene uncertain. V was trimmed by 2 bases and J by 5 bases, leaving 16 bases between them. Germline V gene lookup returns CDR1 SGHVS and CDR2 FQNEAQ. This CDR3 comprises 17 residues.

The chain carries TRBV18 and TRBJ2-5; maybe TRBD1 (5 bases). Looked up from germline, CDR1 is KGHSH and CDR2 is LQKENI. Trimming left V 6 bases short and J 2 bases short, with 16 bases between. There are 15 residues in the CDR3. The CDR3, as DNA: TGTGCCAGCTCCCTCTTGTCAGGGCAGCAAGAGACCCAGTACTTC. It specifies CASSLLSGQQETQYF.

This clone has a count of ten or more. J is TRBJ1-2 and V is TRBV19, with D perhaps matching TRBD1 (5 bases). Trimming removed 6 bases from V and 5 bases from J, with 7 bases in between. Germline V gives CDR1 LNHDA, CDR2 SQIVND (reference sequence). CDR3 length equals 11 residues. In DNA form, the CDR3 reads TGTGCCAGTAGCGGGGGGTATGGCTACACCTTC. Amino acids: CASSGGYGYTF.

V usage is TRBV6-5 and J usage is TRBJ2-4; 16 nucleotides match TRBD2. The germline V gene encodes CDR1 MNHEY and CDR2 SVGAGI. The CDR3 is made up of 14 amino acids. With V trimmed by 5 bases and J by 11 bases, 3 bases remained unmatched. CDR3 loop: CASSTGLAGGFQYF. CDR3 in DNA: TGTGCCAGCAGTACGGGACTAGCGGGGGGGTTTCAGTACTTC.

The chain carries TRBV28 and TRBJ1-3, with D maybe TRBD1 (6 bases). Trimming removed 7 bases from V and 3 bases from J, with 16 bases in between. Germline V gene sequence: CDR1 MDHEN, CDR2 SYDVKM. CDR3 size: 15 residues. CDR3 amino acids: CASMSRQEVGNTIYF. DNA for the CDR3: TGTGCCAGCATGTCACGACAGGAGGTTGGAAACACCATATATTTT.

This clone has more than one count but fewer than ten. The rearrangement joins TRBV5-4 to TRBJ2-7; D is possibly TRBD2 (7 bases). CDR3 length: 14 amino acids. Looked up from germline, CDR1 is SGHNT and CDR2 is YYREEE (reference sequence). V gave up 2 bases and J gave up 4 bases, with 13 bases separating them. The CDR3 DNA reads as TGTGCCAGCAGCTTTCTTGGGGGGGCGTACGAGCAGTACTTC. Protein sequence: CASSFLGGAYEQYF.

The chain links TRBV19 to TRBJ1-6; 10 bases agree with TRBD1. V lost 4 bases to trimming and J lost 5 bases; unmatched junction nucleotides: 5. CDR3 length equals 16 residues. Germline lookup yields CDR1 LNHDA and CDR2 SQIVND (reference sequence). The DNA of the CDR3 is TGTGCCAGTAGTACTCCCGGGACAGGGGATAATTCACCCCTCCACTTT. Its protein product is CASSTPGTGDNSPLHF.

The table lists this clone with many counts. The CDR3 reads CASSLAGVTGELFF. In DNA form, the CDR3 reads TGTGCCAGCAGTCTAGCGGGGGTTACCGGGGAGCTGTTTTTT. V and J are TRBV2 and TRBJ2-2; 10 nucleotides line up with TRBD2. CDR3 length: 14 residues. The V gene end was trimmed by 5 bases and the J gene end by 5 bases; junction bases not matched to a gene: 2. The germline V gene has CDR1 SNHLY and CDR2 FYNNEI.

In its sample, this clone was seen many times. The conserved closing phenylalanine or tryptophan is absent in this CDR3, likely reflecting a read error. Because the CDR3's place on the DNA is in doubt, the DNA is left out and the CDR3 is given as listed by TCRdb. The rearrangement links TRBV6-1 to TRBJ2-7; TRBD2 is the table's D call, not checked against the DNA. 14 amino acids form the CDR3, both terminal residues included. The germline gives CDR1 MNHNS, CDR2 SASEGT. This chain's CDR3 is CASSELGSGGTRRI.

In this sample, this clone turned up a few times. The gene calls are TRBV5-8 and TRBJ1-1; 7 nucleotides match TRBD1. This CDR3 spans 13 amino acids. V was pared by 4 bases and J by 5 bases, with 5 bases of the junction left unmatched. Germline V lookup: CDR1 SGHTS, CDR2 YDEGEE. DNA of the CDR3: TGTGCCAGCAGCGCCGGGACAGTGACTGAAGCTTTCTTT. Amino acids: CASSAGTVTEAFF.

The rearrangement links TRBV28 to TRBJ2-4; D may be TRBD1 (6 bases). Germline CDR1 and CDR2: MDHEN and SYDVKM. This CDR3 has 13 residues. Between the trimmed V and J ends, which lost 3 bases and 3 bases, there was a span of 6 bases. The CDR3 DNA follows: TGTGCCAGCAGTTTGGACAGCAAAAACATTCAGTACTTC. Encoded protein: CASSLDSKNIQYF.

The rearrangement joins TRBV19 to TRBJ2-1, with TRBD2 as a possible D gene (6 bases). The CDR3 runs 13 residues. Germline lookup yields CDR1 LNHDA and CDR2 SQIVND (reference sequence). Trimming cost V 6 bases and J 6 bases, with 12 bases left between them. CDR3 in amino acids: CASRGGVGNEQFF. For the CDR3, the DNA is TGTGCCAGTAGGGGGGGAGTTGGCAATGAGCAGTTCTTC.

The V and J genes are TRBV19 and TRBJ2-3; 7 bases are a match to TRBD1. The CDR3 length is 16 residues. Germline V gene sequence: CDR1 LNHDA, CDR2 SQIVND (reference sequence). The junction had 10 bases not matched to a gene; V was cut back by 5 bases and J by 2 bases. CDR3 in DNA: TGTGCCAGTAGTCCCTGGACAGGTTCCATCACAGATACGCAGTATTTT. It yields the protein CASSPWTGSITDTQYF.

The chain carries TRBV7-2 and TRBJ2-4, with D possibly TRBD1 on 6 matching bases. V shed 4 bases and J shed 5 bases, with 9 bases lying between them. Germline values: CDR1 SGHTA, CDR2 FQGNSA. This CDR3 region has 13 residues. In nucleotides, the CDR3 is TGTGCCAGCAGCTCCGGGACACAAAACATTCAGTACTTC. Residues: CASSSGTQNIQYF.

This clone appeared many times. The chain is built from TRBV2 and TRBJ1-5; unclear D gene. V lost 5 bases and J 1 base, leaving 15 bases between the germline ends. The CDR3 sequence is 16 residues long. Looked up from germline, CDR1 is SNHLY and CDR2 is FYNNEI. CDR3 sequence: CASSPVGGSSNQPQHF. CDR3 bases: TGTGCCAGCAGTCCTGTGGGAGGGTCGAGCAATCAGCCCCAGCATTTT. The variable domain in full, completed from reference TRBV2 and TRBJ1-5, reads EPEVTQTPSHQVTQMGQEVILRCVPISNHLYFYWYRQILGQKVEFLVSFYNNEISEKSEIFDDQFSVERPDGSNFTLKIRSTKLEDSAMYFCASSPVGGSSNQPQHFGDGTRLSIL.

This clone was recorded at least ten times. This chain uses TRBV7-2 with TRBJ1-6; possible D gene TRBD1, 6 bases. Looked up from germline, CDR1 is SGHTA and CDR2 is FQGNSA. The ends were cut back, 6 bases at V and 10 bases at J, with 13 bases in the middle. This CDR3 spans 13 amino acids. CDR3 bases: TGTGCCAGCAGAATAAGACAGGAATCACCCCTCCACTTT. This translates into CASRIRQESPLHF.

The chain carries TRBV5-1 and TRBJ1-3, with D unclear. The CDR3 has 14 residues. The V end was cut by 4 bases, the J end by 4 bases, with 12 bases between. Germline V lookup: CDR1 SGHRS, CDR2 YFSETQ. CDR3: CASSPLSGGNTIYF. The CDR3 DNA reads TGCGCCAGCAGCCCCCTGTCGGGAGGAAACACCATATATTTT.

This rearrangement joins TRBV5-1 to TRBJ1-2, with TRBD1 matching 7 bases. With V trimmed by 0 bases and J by 8 bases, 10 bases remained unmatched. The germline CDR1 and CDR2 sequences are SGHRS and YFSETQ. The CDR3 contains 15 residues. This chain's CDR3 is CASSLERPQGEGYTF. The DNA for the CDR3 is TGCGCCAGCAGCTTGGAACGTCCCCAGGGGGAAGGCTACACCTTC.

V usage is TRBV30 and J usage is TRBJ2-7; 8 bases are a match to TRBD1. Germline CDR1 is GTSNPN and CDR2 is SVGIG (reference sequence). The CDR3 is 14 residues long. The junction had 7 bases not matched to a gene; V was cut back by 4 bases and J by 2 bases. The CDR3 DNA reads TGTGCCTGGAAAGGACAGGGCCATGCCTACGAGCAGTACTTC. Protein sequence: CAWKGQGHAYEQYF.

CDR3 coding DNA: TGTGCCAGCAGCTTGATGCATACAGGGAATGAAAAACTGTTTTTT. Protein product: CASSLMHTGNEKLFF. The genes are TRBV5-4 and TRBJ1-4, with a tentative D call TRBD1 (6 bases). The V gene's germline CDR1 is SGHNT and CDR2 YYREEE (reference sequence). There are 15 residues in the CDR3. V was clipped by 1 base and J by 5 bases, with 12 bases between them.

V and J are TRBV10-3 and TRBJ1-1; 9 nucleotides match TRBD1. J gave up 1 base and V 7 bases, and 10 bases lay outside the gene matches. CDR1 and CDR2 from the germline V gene are ENHRY and SYGVKD. The CDR3 covers 16 residues. CDR3 amino acids: CAITRDRAGANTEAFF. The CDR3 bases are TGTGCCATCACCCGGGACAGGGCAGGGGCGAACACTGAAGCTTTCTTT.

The chain employs TRBV4-1 and TRBJ1-6; 11 bases agree with TRBD1. Germline loops: CDR1 MGHRA, CDR2 YSYEKL. V lost 0 bases and J lost 10; bases outside the gene matches: 5. There are 16 residues in the CDR3. CDR3 DNA: TGCGCCAGCAGCCAAGATAGGGACAGGGGGAAGTCACCCCTCCACTTT. Protein product: CASSQDRDRGKSPLHF.

The V and J genes are TRBV10-3 and TRBJ1-2, with 8 bases that match TRBD1. The CDR3 spans 13 residues. Germline CDR1 and CDR2: ENHRY and SYGVKD. V lost 9 bases, J lost 2 bases, and 5 bases stayed unmatched. CDR3 bases: TGTGCCATTTCGACAGGGGCGAACTATGGCTACACCTTC. Amino acid sequence: CAISTGANYGYTF.

This clone was seen only a few times. The gene calls are TRBV19 and TRBJ1-4; a weak D match, TRBD1 (5 bases). Germline V gene sequence: CDR1 LNHDA, CDR2 SQIVND (reference sequence). Trimming removed 3 bases from V and 0 bases from J, with 8 bases in between. The CDR3 loop spans 15 amino acids. CDR3 DNA sequence: TGTGCCAGTAGTATCAACAGGTCAACTAATGAAAAACTGTTTTTT. Translated: CASSINRSTNEKLFF.

The J gene is TRBJ1-6, the V gene TRBV2; D gene unclear. Germline V gene lookup returns CDR1 SNHLY and CDR2 FYNNEI. This CDR3 has 11 residues. The V end was cut by 4 bases, the J end by 7 bases, with 2 bases between. CDR3 sequence (DNA): TGTGCCAGCAGTGTAAATTCACCCCTCCACTTT. Translating it yields CASSVNSPLHF.

This clone rates as medium-sized (0.01 to 0.1%). The chain links TRBV2 to TRBJ1-6, with 7 bases lining up with TRBD1. This CDR3 spans 14 amino acids. CDR1 is SNHLY and CDR2 is FYNNEI in the germline V gene. The junction had 5 bases not matched to a gene; V was cut back by 4 bases and J by 8 bases. The DNA for the CDR3 is TGTGCCAGCAGTGTGGGACAGAAAGATTCACCCCTCCACTTT. This codes for CASSVGQKDSPLHF.

The chain employs TRBV6-1 and TRBJ1-5, with a weak D call TRBD1 (5 bases). CDR3 length equals 15 residues. Per germline, CDR1 MNHNS and CDR2 SASEGT. V gave up 7 bases and J gave up 0 bases, with 13 bases separating them. CDR3 amino acids: CASTRQQDSNQPQHF. The CDR3 nucleotides read TGTGCCAGCACTAGACAGCAAGATAGCAATCAGCCCCAGCATTTT.